One sample yielded the 17 T cell receptor beta chains listed below, sequenced in a study of siplizumab effects on memory and regulatory T cells. Produced via immunoSEQ multiplex PCR; TCRdb's table is partial and in-frame only. The sample consists of over 55,000 clones, approximately 87% of them appearing once. The sample consisted of memory CD4+ T cells sorted from blood. All receptors come from a human donor in good health.

The chain carries TRBV30 and TRBJ1-4, with TRBD1 matching 8 bases. Germline CDR1 and CDR2: GTSNPN and SVGIG (reference sequence). The V and J ends lost 5 bases and 7 bases, in that order; junction bases with no gene match: 6. The length of the CDR3 is 13 residues. CDR3 in amino acids: CAWGGQGLEKLFF. CDR3 nucleotide sequence: TGTGCCTGGGGTGGACAGGGTCTTGAAAAACTGTTTTTT.

This chain joins TRBV5-1 and TRBJ1-3; 7 bases line up with TRBD1. The J segment lost 4 bases and the V segment lost 4 bases, leaving 5 bases of the junction unmatched. CDR1 and CDR2 from the germline V gene are SGHRS and YFSETQ. This CDR3 comprises 14 residues. The CDR3 is CASSDTQGGNTIYF. CDR3 bases: TGCGCCAGCAGCGACACACAGGGGGGAAACACCATATATTTT.

The rearrangement joins TRBV30 to TRBJ2-3; 11 nucleotides align to TRBD2. There are 15 residues in the CDR3. V was pared by 3 bases and J by 5 bases, with 7 bases of the junction left unmatched. The V gene's germline CDR1 is GTSNPN and CDR2 SVGIG (reference sequence). DNA of the CDR3: TGTGCCTGGAGGAACCTAGCGGGAGGATTAGATACGCAGTATTTT. As protein: CAWRNLAGGLDTQYF.

CDR3 bases: TGTGCCAGCAGCCATGGGGGGGTGGTTGAGCAGTACTTC. Its protein is CASSHGGVVEQYF. This chain links TRBV4-2 with TRBJ2-7, with TRBD2 identical over 7 bases. J was trimmed by 7 bases and V by 3 bases; bases with no gene match: 6. Germline V gives CDR1 LGHNA, CDR2 YNFKEQ. This CDR3 spans 13 amino acids.

The V and J genes are TRBV7-2 and TRBJ2-3, with D perhaps TRBD2 (6 bases). CDR3 length equals 12 residues. Trimming took 5 bases from V and 5 from J, leaving 8 bases between them. Germline V gene lookup returns CDR1 SGHTA and CDR2 FQGNSA. The CDR3, as DNA: TGTGCCAGCAGCGGGGGGTTAGATACGCAGTATTTT. Its protein is CASSGGLDTQYF.

The CDR3 spells CASRVGLQSSYNEQFF. CDR3 coding DNA: TGTGCCAGCAGGGTGGGGCTCCAGAGCTCCTACAATGAGCAGTTCTTC. This chain connects TRBV5-4 to TRBJ2-1, with a possible D match to TRBD1 (5 bases). The V and J ends lost 5 bases and 0 bases respectively, with 15 bases between them. CDR1 SGHNT and CDR2 YYREEE come from the germline V gene (reference sequence). This CDR3 has 16 amino acids.

This clone has just a few counts. The chain is built from TRBV7-2 and TRBJ2-2; no clear D. The CDR3 contains 15 residues. CDR1 SGHTA and CDR2 FQGNSA come from the germline V gene. With 5 bases removed from V and 6 bases from J, the gap between germline ends came to 16 bases. CDR3 nucleotides: TGTGCCAGCAGCCGGCTAATATCTACCGCCGGGGAGCTGTTTTTT. This codes for CASSRLISTAGELFF.

The chain joins TRBV4-1 to TRBJ2-4; 15 bases agree with TRBD2. The V gene end was trimmed by 4 bases and the J gene end by 0 bases; junction bases not matched to a gene: 4. CDR1 and CDR2 (germline): MGHRA, YSYEKL. CDR3 size: 18 residues. The CDR3 nucleotides are TGCGCCAGCAGCCCCGGACTAGCGGGGGGGCAAGCCAAAAACATTCAGTACTTC. Translated: CASSPGLAGGQAKNIQYF.

This clone occurred once. This chain connects TRBV6-9 to TRBJ1-4; D is undetermined. The CDR3 totals 14 residues. Germline CDR1 reads MNHGY; CDR2 reads SVAAGI. V lost 3 bases and J 3 bases, leaving 8 bases between the germline ends. The CDR3 spells CASSYARPNEKLFF. The CDR3 DNA reads as TGTGCCAGCAGTTACGCCAGACCTAATGAAAAACTGTTTTTT.

This rearrangement joins TRBV7-9 to TRBJ2-7, with TRBD1 matching 8 bases. The CDR3 contains 13 residues. Trimming took 5 bases from V and 5 from J; bases not matched to a gene: 5. CDR1 is SEHNR and CDR2 is FQNEAQ in the germline V gene (reference sequence). CDR3 nucleotide sequence: TGTGCCAGCAGCCCCAGGGGGCCAGACGAGCAGTACTTC. It yields the protein CASSPRGPDEQYF.

The rearrangement joins TRBV7-2 to TRBJ2-7, with D unclear. The V and J ends lost 4 bases and 2 bases respectively, with 15 bases between them. CDR1 is SGHTA and CDR2 is FQGNSA in the germline V gene. The CDR3 has 15 amino acids. The CDR3: CASSSPGLTAYEQYF. DNA of the CDR3: TGTGCCAGCAGCTCACCGGGTCTAACGGCCTACGAGCAGTACTTC.

For the CDR3, the DNA is TGTGCCAGCAGTCGACTAGGGGGAGGGTCCTACAATGAGCAGTTCTTC. Translation gives CASSRLGGGSYNEQFF. The chain combines TRBV14 with TRBJ2-1; D may be TRBD2 (7 bases). CDR1 and CDR2 from the germline V gene are SGHDN and FVKESK. The V end lost 6 bases, the J end lost 1 base, and 16 bases lay between the germline ends. The CDR3 consists of 16 residues.

This clone was observed a handful of times. The CDR3 protein is CSCRDTEAFF. For the CDR3, the DNA is TGCAGCTGCAGAGACACTGAAGCTTTCTTT. This chain connects TRBV29-1 to TRBJ1-1; D is uncertain. CDR1 is SQVTM, CDR2 ANQGSEA, per germline. The CDR3 is 10 residues long. V was cut by 8 bases and J by 3 bases, with 7 bases left in between.

In this sample, this clone turned up once. This rearrangement joins TRBV5-3 to TRBJ1-1; 8 nucleotides align to TRBD1. TRBV5-3 is classed as an ORF, of uncertain function. The CDR3 is 18 residues long. Trimming took 2 bases from V and 0 from J; bases not matched to a gene: 12. CDR3 loop: CARSLERGQGKLNTEAFF. Written as DNA, the CDR3 is TGTGCCAGAAGCTTAGAGAGAGGACAGGGCAAATTGAACACTGAAGCTTTCTTT.

This clone was recorded a few times. Additional DNA sequences in this sample encode the identical CDR3. The gene calls are TRBV5-1 and TRBJ1-1, with D possibly being TRBD1 (6 bases). This CDR3 contains 14 residues. Trimming left V 3 bases short and J 1 base short, with 10 bases between. Germline V CDR1 and CDR2: SGHRS, YFSETQ. The CDR3 is CASSSGQPNTEAFF. In DNA form, the CDR3 reads TGCGCCAGCAGCTCTGGACAGCCGAACACTGAAGCTTTCTTT.

In DNA form, the CDR3 reads TGCGCCAGCAGTGATTCGGGGGGACAGGGGAGCTCTGGGGCCAACGTCCTGACTTTC. Translated, it gives CASSDSGGQGSSGANVLTF. The chain recombines TRBV10-2 with TRBJ2-6, with 10 bases that match TRBD1. This CDR3 spans 19 amino acids. Germline V gene lookup returns CDR1 WSHSY and CDR2 SAAADI. V lost 3 bases and J lost 0; bases outside the gene matches: 8.

The chain carries TRBV12-5 and TRBJ2-6; no reliable D call. The CDR3 runs 20 residues. Germline V gives CDR1 LGHNT, CDR2 FRNRAP. Trimming left V 2 bases short and J 0 bases short, with 20 bases between. CDR3 region: CASGLRLLQPFSSGANVLTF. The CDR3 bases are TGTGCTAGTGGTTTGAGATTGTTACAGCCCTTTTCCTCTGGGGCCAACGTCCTGACTTTC.